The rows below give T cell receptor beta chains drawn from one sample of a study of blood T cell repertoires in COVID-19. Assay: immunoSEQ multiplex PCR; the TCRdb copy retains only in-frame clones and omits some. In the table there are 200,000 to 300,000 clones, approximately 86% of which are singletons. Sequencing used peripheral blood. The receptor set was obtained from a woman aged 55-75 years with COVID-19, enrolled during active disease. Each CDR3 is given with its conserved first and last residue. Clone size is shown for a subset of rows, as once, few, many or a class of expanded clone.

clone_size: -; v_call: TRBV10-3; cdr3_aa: CAISERGDRVLYGYTF
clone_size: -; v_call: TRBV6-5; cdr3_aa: CASRPSPTRGETQYF
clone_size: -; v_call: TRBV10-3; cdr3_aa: CAISERPGTGSGYTF
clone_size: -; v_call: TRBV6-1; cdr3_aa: CASSEGGTGGRDTIYF
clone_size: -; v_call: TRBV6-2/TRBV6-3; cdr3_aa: CASSSLAGGPGETQYF
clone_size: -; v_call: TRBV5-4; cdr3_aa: CASSLVGTAQETQYF
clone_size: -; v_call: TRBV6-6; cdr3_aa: CASRRDSYTF
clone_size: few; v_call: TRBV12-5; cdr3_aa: CASAVGLFSNQPQHF
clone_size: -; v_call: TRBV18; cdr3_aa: CASSANRVGVEKLFF
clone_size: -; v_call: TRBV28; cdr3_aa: CASRRLAGVSNEQFF
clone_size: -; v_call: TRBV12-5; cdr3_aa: CASAAKTGGRGFGDTQYF
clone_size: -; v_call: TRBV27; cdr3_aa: CASSLILAGANVLTF
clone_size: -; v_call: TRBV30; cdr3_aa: CAWRGTGWAYGYTF
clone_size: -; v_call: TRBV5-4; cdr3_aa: CASSLPAGENSPLHF
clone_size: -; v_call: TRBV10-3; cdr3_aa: CATRLTGDNQPQHF
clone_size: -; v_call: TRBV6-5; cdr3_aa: CASSYGRGTEAFF
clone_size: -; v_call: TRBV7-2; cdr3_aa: CASSRDRSTDTQYF
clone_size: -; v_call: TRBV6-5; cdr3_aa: CASSWRQGPYGYTF
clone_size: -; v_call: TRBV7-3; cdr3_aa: CASSLVPGLAYEQYF
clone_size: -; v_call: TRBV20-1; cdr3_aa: CSAREGTSRFF
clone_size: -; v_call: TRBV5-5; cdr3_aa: CASSSPQGRTEAFF
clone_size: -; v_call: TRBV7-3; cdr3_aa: CASSQAPHNSPLHF